This T cell receptor (beta chain) emerged from a study of blood T cell repertoires in COVID-19. Profiled with immunoSEQ multiplex PCR; TCRdb holds only in-frame clones, not every one. Here the sample spans roughly 500,000 clones, 70% to 90% being singletons. The CDR3 covers 15 residues. CDR1 and CDR2 (germline): MDHEN, SYDVKM. Trimming took 5 bases from V and 5 from J; bases not matched to a gene: 10. This clone was picked up one time. V gene TRBV28 combines with J gene TRBJ2-5, with 8 bases identical to TRBD2. The source of this sequence is a human donor in a cohort sampled during active COVID-19. The sequenced material came from peripheral blood. As DNA, the CDR3 is TGTGCCAGCAGTCCCGCCCGGGGGGGTAGGGAGACCCAGTACTTC. Amino acids: CASSPARGGRETQYF.